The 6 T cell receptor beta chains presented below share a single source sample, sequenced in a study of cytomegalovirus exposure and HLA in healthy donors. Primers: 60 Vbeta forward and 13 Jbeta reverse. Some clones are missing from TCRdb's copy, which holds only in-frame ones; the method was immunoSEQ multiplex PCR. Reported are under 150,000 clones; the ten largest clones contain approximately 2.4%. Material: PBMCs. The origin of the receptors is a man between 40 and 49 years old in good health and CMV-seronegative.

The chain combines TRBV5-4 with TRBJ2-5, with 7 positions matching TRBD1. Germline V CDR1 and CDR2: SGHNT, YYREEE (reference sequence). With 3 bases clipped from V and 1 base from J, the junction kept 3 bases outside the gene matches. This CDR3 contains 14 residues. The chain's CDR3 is CASSSRQGQETQYF. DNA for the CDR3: TGTGCCAGCAGCTCAAGACAGGGCCAAGAGACCCAGTACTTC.

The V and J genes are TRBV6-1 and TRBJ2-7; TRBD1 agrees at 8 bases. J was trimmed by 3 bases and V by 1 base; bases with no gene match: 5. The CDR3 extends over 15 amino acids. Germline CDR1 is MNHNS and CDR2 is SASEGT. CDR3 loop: CASSEEGRGLYEQYF. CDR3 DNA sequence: TGTGCCAGCAGTGAAGAGGGCAGGGGGCTCTACGAGCAGTACTTC.

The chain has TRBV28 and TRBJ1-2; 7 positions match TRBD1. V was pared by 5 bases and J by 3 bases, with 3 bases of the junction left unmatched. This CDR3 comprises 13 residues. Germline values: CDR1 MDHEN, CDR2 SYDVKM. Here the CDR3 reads CASSPGTDYGYTF. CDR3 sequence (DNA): TGTGCCAGCAGTCCCGGGACAGACTATGGCTACACCTTC.

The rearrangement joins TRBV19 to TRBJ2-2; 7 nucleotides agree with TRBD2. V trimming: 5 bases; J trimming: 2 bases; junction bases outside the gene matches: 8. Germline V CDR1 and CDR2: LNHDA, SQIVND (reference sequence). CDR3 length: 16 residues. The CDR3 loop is CASSSRGRGNTGELFF. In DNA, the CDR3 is TGTGCCAGTAGTTCCCGGGGGAGGGGAAACACCGGGGAGCTGTTTTTT.

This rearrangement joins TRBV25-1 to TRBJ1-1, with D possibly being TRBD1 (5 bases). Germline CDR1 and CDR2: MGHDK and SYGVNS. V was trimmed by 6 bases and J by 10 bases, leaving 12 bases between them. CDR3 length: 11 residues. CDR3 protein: CASRGGLLAFF. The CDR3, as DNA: TGTGCCAGCAGGGGGGGGTTGCTAGCTTTCTTT.

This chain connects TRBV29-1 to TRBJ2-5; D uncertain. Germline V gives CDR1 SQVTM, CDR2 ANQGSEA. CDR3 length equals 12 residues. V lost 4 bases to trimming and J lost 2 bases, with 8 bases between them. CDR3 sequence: CSVVGVQETQYF. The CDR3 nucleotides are TGCAGCGTTGTAGGAGTACAAGAGACCCAGTACTTC.